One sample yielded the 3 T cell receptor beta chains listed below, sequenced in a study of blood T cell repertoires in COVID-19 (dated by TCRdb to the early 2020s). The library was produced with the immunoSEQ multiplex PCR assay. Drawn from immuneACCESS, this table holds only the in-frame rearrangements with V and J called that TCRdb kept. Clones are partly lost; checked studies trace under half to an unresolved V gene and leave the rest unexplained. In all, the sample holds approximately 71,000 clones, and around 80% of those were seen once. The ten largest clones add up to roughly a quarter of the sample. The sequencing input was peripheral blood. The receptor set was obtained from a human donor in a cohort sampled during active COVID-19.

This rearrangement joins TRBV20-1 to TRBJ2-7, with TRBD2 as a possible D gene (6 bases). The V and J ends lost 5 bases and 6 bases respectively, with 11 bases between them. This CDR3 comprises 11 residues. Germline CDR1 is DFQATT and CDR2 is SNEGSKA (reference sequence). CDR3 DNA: TGCAGTGCTTCGCCGGGAGTCGAGCAGTACTTC. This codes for CSASPGVEQYF.

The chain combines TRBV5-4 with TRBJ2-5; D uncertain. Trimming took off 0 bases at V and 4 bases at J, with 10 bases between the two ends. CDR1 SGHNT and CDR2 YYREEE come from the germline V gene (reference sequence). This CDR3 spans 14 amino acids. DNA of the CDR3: TGTGCCAGCAGCTTGGGTGATAAGAGAGAGACCCAGTACTTC. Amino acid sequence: CASSLGDKRETQYF.

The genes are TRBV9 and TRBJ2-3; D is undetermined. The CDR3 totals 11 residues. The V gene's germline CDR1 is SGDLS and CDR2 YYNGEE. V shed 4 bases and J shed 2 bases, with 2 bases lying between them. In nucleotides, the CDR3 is TGTGCCAGCAGCTACACAGATACGCAGTATTTT. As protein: CASSYTDTQYF.